The clone carrying this TCR beta chain was counted a few times. Its antigen is currently unknown. CDR1 and CDR2 from the germline V gene are DFQATT and SNEGSKA (reference sequence). The CDR3 spans 14 residues. V dropped 6 bases and J dropped 1 base, with 13 bases sitting between them. The entry originates in a study of T-cell memory formation after mild COVID-19. Study information: TCR clusters showed largely donor specificity.

Points from the study as a whole: Among clones contracting day 15 to 85, CD4/CD8 was balanced, whereas later expanders leaned CD4+. Some SARS-CoV-2-responding clones were already detected in memory before infection.

Each CDR3 protein is one row after TCRdb ran MiXCR on the 5' RACE reads. The sample carries about 400,000 distinct CDR3 sequences, approximately 24% recorded once. The chain employs TRBV20-1 and TRBJ1-5; unclear D gene. The sequence was collected from an adult woman who had mild COVID-19 (a few samples of this study predate the infection). Cell type and time point are not known. The sequenced sample was PBMCs or a T cell subset sorted from them (not recorded which). DNA for the CDR3: TGCAGTGCAGCCGTCGGAGGAAGCAATCAGCCCCAGCATTTT. This encodes CSAAVGGSNQPQHF.